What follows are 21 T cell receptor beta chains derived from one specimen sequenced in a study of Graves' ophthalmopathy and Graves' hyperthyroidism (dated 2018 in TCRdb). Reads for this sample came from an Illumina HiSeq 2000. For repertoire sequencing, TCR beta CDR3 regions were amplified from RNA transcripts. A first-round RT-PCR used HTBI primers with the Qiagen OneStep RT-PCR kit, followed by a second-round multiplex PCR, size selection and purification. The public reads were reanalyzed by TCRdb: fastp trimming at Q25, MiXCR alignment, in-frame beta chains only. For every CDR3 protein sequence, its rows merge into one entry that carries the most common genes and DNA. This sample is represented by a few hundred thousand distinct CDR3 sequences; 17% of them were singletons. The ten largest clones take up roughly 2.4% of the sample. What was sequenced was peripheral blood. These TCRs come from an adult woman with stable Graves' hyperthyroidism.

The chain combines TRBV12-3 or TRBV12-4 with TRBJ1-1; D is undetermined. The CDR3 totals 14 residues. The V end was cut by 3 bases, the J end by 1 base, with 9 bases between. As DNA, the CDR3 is TGTGCCAGCAGTTTTAGGAGAGGGAACACTGAAGCTTTCTTT. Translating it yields CASSFRRGNTEAFF.

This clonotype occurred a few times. This CDR3 reads CSAAFGDTSYEQYF. CDR3 bases: TGCAGTGCCGCGTTCGGGGACACGTCCTACGAGCAGTACTTC. The chain uses TRBV20-1 and TRBJ2-7; D possibly corresponds to TRBD1 (6 bases). In germline, CDR1 is DFQATT, CDR2 SNEGSKA (reference sequence). V lost 6 bases, J lost 1 base, and 16 bases lay in between. CDR3 length: 14 amino acids.

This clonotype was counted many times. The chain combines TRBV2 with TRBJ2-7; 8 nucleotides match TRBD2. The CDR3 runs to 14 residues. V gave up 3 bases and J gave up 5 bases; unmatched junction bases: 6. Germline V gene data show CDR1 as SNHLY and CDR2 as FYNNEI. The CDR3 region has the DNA TGTGCCAGCAGTGAGAAGCGGGAGTGGGACGAGCAGTACTTC. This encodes CASSEKREWDEQYF. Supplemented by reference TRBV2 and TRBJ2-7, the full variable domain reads EPEVTQTPSHQVTQMGQEVILRCVPISNHLYFYWYRQILGQKVEFLVSFYNNEISEKSEIFDDQFSVERPDGSNFTLKIRSTKLEDSAMYFCASSEKREWDEQYFGPGTRLTVT.

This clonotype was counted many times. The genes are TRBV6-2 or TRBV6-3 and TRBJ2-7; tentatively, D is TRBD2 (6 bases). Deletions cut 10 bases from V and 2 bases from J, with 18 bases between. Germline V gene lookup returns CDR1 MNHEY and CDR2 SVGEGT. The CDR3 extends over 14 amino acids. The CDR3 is CATTARRAAYEQYF. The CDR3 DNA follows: TGTGCCACCACAGCGAGGAGGGCCGCCTACGAGCAGTACTTC.

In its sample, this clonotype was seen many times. The CDR3 sequence is CASSSVPGQGRVTEAFF. The CDR3 bases are TGTGCCAGCAGTTCGGTCCCGGGACAGGGGCGGGTCACTGAAGCTTTCTTT. The chain links TRBV12-3 or TRBV12-4 to TRBJ1-1; 10 bases line up with TRBD1. The CDR3 loop spans 17 amino acids. V was clipped by 4 bases and J by 4 bases; unmatched bases: 12.

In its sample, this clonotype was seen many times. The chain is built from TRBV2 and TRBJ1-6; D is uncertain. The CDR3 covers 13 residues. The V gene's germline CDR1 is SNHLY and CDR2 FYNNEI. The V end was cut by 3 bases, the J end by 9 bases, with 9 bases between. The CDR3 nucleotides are TGTGCCAGCAGTGAGGCCCGAGTTTCACCCCTCCACTTT. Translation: CASSEARVSPLHF.

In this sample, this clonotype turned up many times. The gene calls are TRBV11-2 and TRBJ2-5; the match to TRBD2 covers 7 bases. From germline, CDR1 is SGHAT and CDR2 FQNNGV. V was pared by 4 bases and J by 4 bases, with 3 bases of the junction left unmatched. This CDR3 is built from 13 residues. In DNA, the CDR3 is TGTGCCAGCAGCTGGGGAGGGAGAGAGACCCAGTACTTC. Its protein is CASSWGGRETQYF. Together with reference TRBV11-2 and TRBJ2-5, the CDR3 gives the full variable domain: EAGVAQSPRYKIIEKRQSVAFWCNPISGHATLYWYQQILGQGPKLLIQFQNNGVVDDSQLPKDRFSAERLKGVDSTLKIQPAKLEDSAVYLCASSWGGRETQYFGPGTRLLVL.

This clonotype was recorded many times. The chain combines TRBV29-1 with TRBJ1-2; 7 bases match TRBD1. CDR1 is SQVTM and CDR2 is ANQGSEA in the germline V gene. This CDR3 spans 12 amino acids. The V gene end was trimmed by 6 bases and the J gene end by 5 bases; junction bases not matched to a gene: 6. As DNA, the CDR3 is TGCAGCGTGAACAGGGGAGGTTATGGCTACACCTTC. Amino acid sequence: CSVNRGGYGYTF.

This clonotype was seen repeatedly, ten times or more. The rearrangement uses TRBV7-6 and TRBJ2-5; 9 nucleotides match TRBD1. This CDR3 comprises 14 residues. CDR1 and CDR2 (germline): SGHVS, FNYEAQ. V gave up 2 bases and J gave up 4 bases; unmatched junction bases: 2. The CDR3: CASSLRQGGETQYF. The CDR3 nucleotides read TGTGCCAGCAGCTTACGACAGGGGGGAGAGACCCAGTACTTC.

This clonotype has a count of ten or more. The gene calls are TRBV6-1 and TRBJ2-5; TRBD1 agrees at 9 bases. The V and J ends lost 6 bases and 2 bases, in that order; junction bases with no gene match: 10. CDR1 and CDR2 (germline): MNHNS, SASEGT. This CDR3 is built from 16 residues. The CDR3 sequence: CASRHRGPPLQETQYF. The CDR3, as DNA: TGTGCCAGCAGACACAGGGGGCCGCCCCTTCAAGAGACCCAGTACTTC.

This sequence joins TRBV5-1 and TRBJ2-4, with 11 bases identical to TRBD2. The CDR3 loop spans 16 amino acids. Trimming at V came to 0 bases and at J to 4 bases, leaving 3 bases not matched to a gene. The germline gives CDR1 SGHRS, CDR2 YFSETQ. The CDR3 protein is CASSLVAGGPKNIQYF. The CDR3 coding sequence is TGCGCCAGCAGCTTGGTAGCGGGAGGGCCAAAAAACATTCAGTACTTC.

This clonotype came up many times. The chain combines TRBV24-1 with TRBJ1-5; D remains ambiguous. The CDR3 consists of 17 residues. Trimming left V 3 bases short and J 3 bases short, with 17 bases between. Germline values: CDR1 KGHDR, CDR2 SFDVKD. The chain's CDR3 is CATSDASASGANQPQHF. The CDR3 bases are TGTGCCACCAGTGATGCGTCAGCGAGTGGAGCCAATCAGCCCCAGCATTTT.

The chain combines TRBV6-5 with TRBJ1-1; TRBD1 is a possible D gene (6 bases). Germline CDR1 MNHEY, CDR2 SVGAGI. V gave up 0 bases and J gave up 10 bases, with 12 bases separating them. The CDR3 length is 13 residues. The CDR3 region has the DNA TGTGCCAGCAGTTACTCGACAGGTTTGGGAGCTTTCTTT. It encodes CASSYSTGLGAFF.

Here the CDR3 reads CASSRMRTTYEQYF. For the CDR3, the DNA is TGTGCCAGCAGCCGAATGCGAACCACCTACGAGCAGTACTTC. The chain employs TRBV6-1 and TRBJ2-7; no clear D. Trimming took off 6 bases at V and 2 bases at J, with 14 bases between the two ends. CDR1 is MNHNS, CDR2 SASEGT, per germline. CDR3 length: 14 residues.

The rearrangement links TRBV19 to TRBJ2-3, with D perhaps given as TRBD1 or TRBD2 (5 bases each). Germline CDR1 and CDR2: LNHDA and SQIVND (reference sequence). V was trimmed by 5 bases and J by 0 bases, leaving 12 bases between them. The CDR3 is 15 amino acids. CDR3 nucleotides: TGTGCCAGTAGTTCACCCGGGGCTAGCACAGATACGCAGTATTTT. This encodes CASSSPGASTDTQYF.

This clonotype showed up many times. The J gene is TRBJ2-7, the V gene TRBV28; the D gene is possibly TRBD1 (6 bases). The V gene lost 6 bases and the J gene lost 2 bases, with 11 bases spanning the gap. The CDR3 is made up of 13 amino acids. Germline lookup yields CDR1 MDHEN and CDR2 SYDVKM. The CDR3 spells CASRNRDAYEQYF. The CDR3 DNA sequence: TGTGCCAGCAGGAACAGGGACGCCTACGAGCAGTACTTC. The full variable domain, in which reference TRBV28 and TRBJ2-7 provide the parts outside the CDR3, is DVKVTQSSRYLVKRTGEKVFLECVQDMDHENMFWYRQDPGLGLRLIYFSYDVKMKEKGDIPEGYSVSREKKERFSLILESASTNQTSMYLCASRNRDAYEQYFGPGTRLTVT.

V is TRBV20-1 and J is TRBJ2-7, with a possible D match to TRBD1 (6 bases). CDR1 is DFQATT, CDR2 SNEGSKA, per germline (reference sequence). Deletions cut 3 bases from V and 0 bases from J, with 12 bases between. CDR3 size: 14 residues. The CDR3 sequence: CSARSGQSSYEQYF. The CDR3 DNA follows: TGCAGTGCTAGGTCTGGACAGAGCTCCTACGAGCAGTACTTC.

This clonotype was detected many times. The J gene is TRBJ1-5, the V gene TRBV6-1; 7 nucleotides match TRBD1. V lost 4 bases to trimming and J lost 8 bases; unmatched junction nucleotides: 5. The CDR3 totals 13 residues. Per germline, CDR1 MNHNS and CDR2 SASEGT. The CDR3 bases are TGTGCCAGCAGTGGACAGGGTCGGGAGCCCCAGCATTTT. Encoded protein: CASSGQGREPQHF.

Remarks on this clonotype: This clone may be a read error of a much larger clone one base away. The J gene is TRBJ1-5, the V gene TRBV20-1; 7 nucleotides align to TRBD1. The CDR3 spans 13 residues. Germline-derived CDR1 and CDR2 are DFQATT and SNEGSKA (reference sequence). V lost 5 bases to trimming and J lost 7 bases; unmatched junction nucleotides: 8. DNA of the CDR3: TGCAGTGCTCTTCAGGGGGGTGGGCAGCCCCAGCATTTT. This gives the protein CSALQGGGQPQHF.

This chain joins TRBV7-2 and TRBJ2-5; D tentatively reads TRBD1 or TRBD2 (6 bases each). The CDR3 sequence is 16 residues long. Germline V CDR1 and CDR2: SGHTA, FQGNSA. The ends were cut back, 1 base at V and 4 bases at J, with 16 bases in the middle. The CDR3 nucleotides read TGTGCCAGCAGCTTAGGGGTAGGGGGAGGTTCAGAGACCCAGTACTTC. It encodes CASSLGVGGGSETQYF.

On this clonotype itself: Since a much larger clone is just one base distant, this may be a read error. CDR3 sequence (DNA): TGTGCCAGCAGTATAACCGGGACTAGCTCTAACACCCGGGAGCTGTTTTTT. Amino acid sequence: CASSITGTSSNTRELFF. The chain has TRBV12-3 or TRBV12-4 and TRBJ2-2; 9 bases align to TRBD2. The CDR3 consists of 17 residues.